This T cell receptor beta chain was sequenced for a study of T cell responses to AZD1222 COVID-19 vaccine. This clone has more than one count but fewer than ten. Repertoires were generated with immunoSEQ multiplex PCR, while TCRdb's copy carries only in-frame clones and drops some. The sample holds fewer than 200,000 clones, over 80% seen once. The germline V and J ends were trimmed by 6 bases and 2 bases, with 13 bases remaining between them. CDR3 length: 13 amino acids. Germline CDR1 reads GTSNPN; CDR2 reads SVGIG (reference sequence). The receptor's source is an adult in good health. The genes are TRBV30 and TRBJ1-2; D is possibly TRBD1 (5 bases). The material sequenced was peripheral blood, taken on day 0 of AZD1222 vaccination. In DNA, the CDR3 is TGTGCCTGCCGTCCGGGGCCCAACTATGGCTACACCTTC. Protein: CACRPGPNYGYTF.